This TCR beta chain was observed in a study of blood T cell repertoires in COVID-19. Study at large: Material from acute and convalescent COVID-19 was sourced from the United States, Italy and Spain. Nucleic acid was either cDNA or gDNA, and it came from T cells, B-cell-depleted T cells, or PBMCs.

Original analysis: Reference gene primers were amplified, and this amplification served to estimate nucleated cell counts. Sequenced by immunoSEQ multiplex PCR; TCRdb stores in-frame clones only, minus some. V, J and clone size derive from that table, while D and trimming were established from the DNA sequence. The table shows approximately 250,000 clones, with 75% to 90% occurring only once. This CDR3 is built from 16 residues. CDR1 is LGHDT, CDR2 YNNKEL, per germline (reference sequence). Unmatched junction bases numbered 6, after V lost 2 bases and J lost 3 bases. Sequences were obtained from peripheral blood. The chain links TRBV3-1 (or the pseudogene TRBV3-2) to TRBJ2-2; 7 bases line up with TRBD1. The receptor comes from a human donor in a cohort sampled during active COVID-19. CDR3 DNA sequence: TGTGCCAGCAGCCAACAAGGGGGCGCGTACACCGGGGAGCTGTTTTTT. It is translated as CASSQQGGAYTGELFF.